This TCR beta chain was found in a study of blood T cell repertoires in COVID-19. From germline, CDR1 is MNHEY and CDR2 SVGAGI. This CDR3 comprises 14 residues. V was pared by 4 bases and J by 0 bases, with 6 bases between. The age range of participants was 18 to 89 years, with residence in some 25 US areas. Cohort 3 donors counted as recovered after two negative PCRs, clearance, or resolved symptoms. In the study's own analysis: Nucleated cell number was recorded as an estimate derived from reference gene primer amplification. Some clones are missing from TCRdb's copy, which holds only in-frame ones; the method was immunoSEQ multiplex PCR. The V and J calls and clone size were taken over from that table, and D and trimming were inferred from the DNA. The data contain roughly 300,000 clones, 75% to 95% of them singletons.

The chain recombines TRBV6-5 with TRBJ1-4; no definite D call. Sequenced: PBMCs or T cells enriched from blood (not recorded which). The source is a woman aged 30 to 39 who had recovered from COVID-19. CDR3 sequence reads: CASSSVSTNEKLFF. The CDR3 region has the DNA TGTGCCAGCAGTTCAGTTTCAACTAATGAAAAACTGTTTTTT.